This entry features one T cell receptor beta chain sequence. Semi-nested PCR with Nested Universal Primer A followed constant-region reverse priming of full-length variable regions. TCRdb reprocessed the 5' RACE reads with MiXCR, giving one entry per CDR3 protein. The table records about 6,700 distinct CDR3 sequences, about 50% of them present only once. Germline trimming cut 0 bases from V and 8 bases from J; bases unmatched to any gene: 12. The germline V gene has CDR1 SGHRS and CDR2 YFSETQ. The CDR3 length is 16 residues. The material sequenced was naive CD4+ T cells sorted from a lymph node. Subset meaning: naive CD4+ T cells, CD4+CD45RA+CD25-. The TCR comes from a female donor with breast cancer. The chain links TRBV5-1 to TRBJ1-2, with 8 bases lining up with TRBD1. The CDR3 region is CASSLAPNRDRPGYTF. CDR3 sequence (DNA): TGCGCCAGCAGCTTGGCCCCAAACCGGGACAGGCCCGGCTACACCTTC.